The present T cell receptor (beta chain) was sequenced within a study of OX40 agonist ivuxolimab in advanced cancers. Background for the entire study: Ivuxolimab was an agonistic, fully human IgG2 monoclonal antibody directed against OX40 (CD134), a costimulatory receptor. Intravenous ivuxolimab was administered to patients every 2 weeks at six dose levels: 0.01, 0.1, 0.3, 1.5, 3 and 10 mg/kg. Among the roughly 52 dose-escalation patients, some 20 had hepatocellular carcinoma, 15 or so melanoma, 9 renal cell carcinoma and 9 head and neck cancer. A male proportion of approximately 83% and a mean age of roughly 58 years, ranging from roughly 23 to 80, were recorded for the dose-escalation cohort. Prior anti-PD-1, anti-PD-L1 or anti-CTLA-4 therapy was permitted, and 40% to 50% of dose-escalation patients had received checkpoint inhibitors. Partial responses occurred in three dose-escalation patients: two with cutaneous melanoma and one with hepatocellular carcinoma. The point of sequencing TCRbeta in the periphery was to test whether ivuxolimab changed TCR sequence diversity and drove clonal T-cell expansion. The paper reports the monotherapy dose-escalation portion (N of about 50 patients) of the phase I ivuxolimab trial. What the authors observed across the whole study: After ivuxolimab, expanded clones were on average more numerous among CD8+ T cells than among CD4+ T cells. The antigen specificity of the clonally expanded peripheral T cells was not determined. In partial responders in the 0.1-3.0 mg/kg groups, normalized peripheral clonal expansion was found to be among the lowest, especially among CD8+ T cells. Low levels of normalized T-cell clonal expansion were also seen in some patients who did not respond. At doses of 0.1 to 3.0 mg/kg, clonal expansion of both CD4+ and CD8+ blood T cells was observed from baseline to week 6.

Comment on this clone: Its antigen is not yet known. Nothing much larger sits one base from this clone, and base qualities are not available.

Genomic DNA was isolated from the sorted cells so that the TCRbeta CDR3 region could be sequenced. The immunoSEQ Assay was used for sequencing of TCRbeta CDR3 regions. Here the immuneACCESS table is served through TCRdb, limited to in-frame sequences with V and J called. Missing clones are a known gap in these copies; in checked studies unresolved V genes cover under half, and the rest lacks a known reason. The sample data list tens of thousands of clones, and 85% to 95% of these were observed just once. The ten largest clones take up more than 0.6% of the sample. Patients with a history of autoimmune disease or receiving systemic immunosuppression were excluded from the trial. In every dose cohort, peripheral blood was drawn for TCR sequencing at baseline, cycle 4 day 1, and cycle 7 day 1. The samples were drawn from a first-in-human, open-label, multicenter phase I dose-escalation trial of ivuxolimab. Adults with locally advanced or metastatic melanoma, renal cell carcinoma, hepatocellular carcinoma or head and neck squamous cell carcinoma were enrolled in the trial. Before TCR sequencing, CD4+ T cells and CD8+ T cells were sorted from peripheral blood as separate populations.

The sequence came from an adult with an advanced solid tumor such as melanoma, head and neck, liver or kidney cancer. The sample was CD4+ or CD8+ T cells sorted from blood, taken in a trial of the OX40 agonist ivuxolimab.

The sequenced DNA is TGTGCCAGCAGCATAGGGACCCTCAGAACAGATACGCAGTATTTT. This sequence encodes CASSIGTLRTDTQYF. The rearrangement joined TRBV5-4 to TRBJ2-3, with the D segment possibly TRBD1 or TRBD2, each aligning over 5 bases. V and J are truncated by 4 bases and 3 bases respectively, leaving an intervening sequence of 15 bases. The germline V gene (reference sequence) gives CDR1 as SGHNT and CDR2 as YYREEE. Spanning cysteine to phenylalanine, the CDR3 consists of 15 amino acids. Only the CDR3 DNA stays, 45 bases, in frame from base 1.